The 23 T cell receptor beta chains presented below share a single source sample, sequenced in a study of CD8 T cells in ankylosing spondylitis. The antigens of these receptors remain unknown. Study conclusions and caveats: For ankylosing spondylitis blood, a TCR beta motif of seven to nine highly homologous variants appeared characteristic.

MiXCR, run by TCRdb on the 5' RACE reads, gives a single entry per CDR3 protein. The table lists a few hundred thousand distinct CDR3 sequences, around 8% of them singletons. The sequencing input was blood, either unsorted or a sorted T cell fraction (not recorded which). The origin of the receptors is a male donor with ankylosing spondylitis.

This clonotype was found many times. The gene calls are TRBV10-3 and TRBJ1-1, with TRBD1 matching over 8 bases. Germline V gives CDR1 ENHRY, CDR2 SYGVKD. V lost 5 bases and J lost 3; bases outside the gene matches: 5. This CDR3 is built from 14 residues. The CDR3 nucleotides read TGTGCCATCAGTTCAGACAGGGGAGACACTGAAGCTTTCTTT. Protein product: CAISSDRGDTEAFF.

This sequence joins TRBV7-9 and TRBJ2-5; a weak D match, TRBD2 (6 bases). The CDR3 is 14 amino acids. V dropped 4 bases and J dropped 7 bases, with 16 bases sitting between them. Germline CDR1 SEHNR, CDR2 FQNEAQ (reference sequence). CDR3 DNA sequence: TGTGCCAGCAGCTCCCTAGGGGAGGCCGGGACCCAGTACTTC. This encodes CASSSLGEAGTQYF. The variable domain in full, with the rest retrieved from reference TRBV7-9 and TRBJ2-5, is DTGVSQNPRHKITKRGQNVTFRCDPISEHNRLYWYRQTLGQGPEFLTYFQNEAQLEKSRLLSDRFSAERPKGSFSTLEIQRTEQGDSAMYLCASSSLGEAGTQYFGPGTRLLVL.

The chain combines TRBV19 with TRBJ1-1; TRBD1 agrees at 10 bases. V was pared by 7 bases and J by 5 bases, with 7 bases of the junction left unmatched. CDR3 length: 14 amino acids. From germline, CDR1 is LNHDA and CDR2 SQIVND (reference sequence). CDR3 sequence: CASIATGGFTEAFF. The CDR3 DNA is TGTGCCAGTATAGCGACAGGGGGCTTTACTGAAGCTTTCTTT.

This clonotype turned up a few times. The V and J genes are TRBV25-1 and TRBJ1-6; the D is unclear. The V end lost 1 base, the J end lost 5 bases, and 6 bases lay between the germline ends. In germline, CDR1 is MGHDK, CDR2 SYGVNS. The CDR3 covers 14 residues. CDR3 residues: CASSESSNNSPLHF. The CDR3 DNA reads as TGTGCCAGCAGTGAATCATCGAATAATTCACCCCTCCACTTT.

This chain joins TRBV19 and TRBJ1-1; D call uncertain. The CDR3 loop spans 16 amino acids. V was shortened by 7 bases and J by 1 base, with 19 bases between the two germline ends. The germline V gene has CDR1 LNHDA and CDR2 SQIVND (reference sequence). The CDR3 here is CASTNIRYSRNTEAFF. The DNA for the CDR3 is TGTGCCAGTACTAACATCCGTTACAGCAGGAACACTGAAGCTTTCTTT. Based on the CDR3 plus reference TRBV19 and TRBJ1-1, the full variable domain is DGGITQSPKYLFRKEGQNVTLSCEQNLNHDAMYWYRQDPGQGLRLIYYSQIVNDFQKGDIAEGYSVSREKKESFPLTVTSAQKNPTAFYLCASTNIRYSRNTEAFFGQGTRLTVV.

This clonotype was picked up many times. This rearrangement joins TRBV10-3 to TRBJ2-7, with D possibly being TRBD1 (5 bases). Trimming removed 10 bases from V and 4 bases from J, with 14 bases in between. This CDR3 spans 12 amino acids. Germline V gene sequence: CDR1 ENHRY, CDR2 SYGVKD. This CDR3 reads CATEGAPYEQYF. CDR3 bases: TGTGCCACCGAAGGGGCGCCATACGAGCAGTACTTC.

The genes are TRBV29-1 and TRBJ2-2; D is ambiguous. The V gene lost 4 bases and the J gene lost 6 bases, with 6 bases spanning the gap. In germline, CDR1 is SQVTM, CDR2 ANQGSEA. The CDR3 sequence is 11 residues long. CDR3: CSVGVPGELFF. The CDR3 nucleotides are TGCAGCGTTGGTGTACCCGGGGAGCTGTTTTTT.

This clonotype has a handful of counts. The J gene is TRBJ2-5, the V gene TRBV12-3 or TRBV12-4, with 9 nucleotides matching TRBD2. This CDR3 spans 14 amino acids. The V gene end was trimmed by 7 bases and the J gene end by 4 bases; junction bases not matched to a gene: 7. The CDR3 DNA reads as TGTGCCAGCACCTTAGCGGGAGTAATAGAGACCCAGTACTTC. It codes for CASTLAGVIETQYF.

Written as DNA, the CDR3 is TGTGCCAGCGGGGATGCTAGCGGGGCGTTGGAGCAGTACTTC. This translates into CASGDASGALEQYF. This chain links TRBV2 with TRBJ2-7, with 9 positions matching TRBD2. The CDR3 is 14 amino acids. Germline V lookup: CDR1 SNHLY, CDR2 FYNNEI. V was pared by 8 bases and J by 7 bases, with 12 bases of the junction left unmatched.

This clonotype was counted only a few times. CDR3 sequence (DNA): TGCGCCAGCAGCATCCCCCTAGCGGGAGGCACCGGGGAGCTGTTTTTT. It encodes CASSIPLAGGTGELFF. This rearrangement joins TRBV5-1 to TRBJ2-2; TRBD2 agrees at 11 bases. Unmatched junction bases numbered 6, after V lost 4 bases and J lost 4 bases. This CDR3 region has 16 residues. The germline V gene has CDR1 SGHRS and CDR2 YFSETQ.

The sample holds many counts of this clonotype. This chain uses TRBV20-1 with TRBJ2-3; D is unclear. Germline CDR1 DFQATT, CDR2 SNEGSKA (reference sequence). The V and J ends lost 1 base and 6 bases respectively, with 14 bases between them. The CDR3 is 14 residues long. The CDR3 protein is CSARGPPGPDTQYF. As DNA, the CDR3 is TGCAGTGCTAGAGGTCCCCCCGGGCCTGATACGCAGTATTTT.

This clonotype was counted many times. J is TRBJ2-1 and V is TRBV11-2, with D possibly matching TRBD2 (6 bases). Germline CDR1 SGHAT, CDR2 FQNNGV. There are 14 residues in the CDR3. V dropped 3 bases and J dropped 2 bases, with 8 bases sitting between them. CDR3 amino acids: CASSFRGTYNEQFF. The CDR3 nucleotides read TGTGCCAGCAGCTTCCGCGGGACCTACAATGAGCAGTTCTTC.

This clonotype was recorded many times. The CDR3 sequence: CSARDGAHQETQYF. CDR3 DNA: TGCAGTGCTAGAGATGGGGCACACCAAGAGACCCAGTACTTC. The rearrangement joins TRBV20-1 to TRBJ2-5; TRBD1 might be the D (5 bases). The length of the CDR3 is 14 residues. The germline CDR1 and CDR2 sequences are DFQATT and SNEGSKA (reference sequence). V gave up 0 bases and J gave up 0 bases, with 8 bases separating them.

Concerning this clonotype itself: The CDR3 does not close with the conserved phenylalanine or tryptophan, likely indicating a read error. The chain uses TRBV27 and TRBJ2-5; D is perhaps TRBD2 (5 bases). CDR1 is MNHEY and CDR2 is SMNVEV in the germline V gene (reference sequence). The CDR3 length is 15 residues. V was pared by 3 bases and J by 5 bases, with 16 bases between. As DNA, the CDR3 is TGTGCCAGCAGTTTTCGGGGAATGATTTGGGAGACCCAGTACTAC. Amino acid sequence: CASSFRGMIWETQYY.

This clonotype was seen many times. V gene TRBV7-8 combines with J gene TRBJ1-1; D unclear. Germline-derived CDR1 and CDR2 are SGHVS and FQNEAQ. The germline V and J ends were trimmed by 5 bases and 0 bases, with 7 bases remaining between them. This CDR3 comprises 13 residues. The CDR3 DNA follows: TGTGCCAGCAGCCAAACAGTGAACACTGAAGCTTTCTTT. This translates into CASSQTVNTEAFF. Drawing the rest from reference TRBV7-8 and TRBJ1-1, the complete variable domain is GAGVSQSPRYKVAKRGQDVALRCDPISGHVSLFWYQQALGQGPEFLTYFQNEAQLDKSGLPSDRFFAERPEGSVSTLKIQRTQQEDSAVYLCASSQTVNTEAFFGQGTRLTVV.

This clonotype was observed many times. The chain has TRBV24-1 and TRBJ2-2; 9 positions match TRBD2. V dropped 7 bases and J dropped 5; count of bases not matched to a gene: 1. Germline V lookup: CDR1 KGHDR, CDR2 SFDVKD. The CDR3 totals 13 residues. CDR3 nucleotide sequence: TGTGCCACCAGCCTAGCGGGGACCGGGGAGCTGTTTTTT. Translated, it gives CATSLAGTGELFF.

The CDR3 reads CASSYSREIQETQYF. CDR3 in DNA: TGTGCCAGCAGTTACTCTCGGGAGATCCAAGAGACCCAGTACTTC. The rearrangement joins TRBV6-2 or TRBV6-3 to TRBJ2-5, with D maybe TRBD2 (6 bases). Trimming took 0 bases from V and 1 from J, leaving 9 bases between them. The CDR3 has 15 residues. CDR1 MNHEY and CDR2 SVGEGT come from the germline V gene.

This clonotype was recorded many times. An end of the junction does not agree with germline; a read error may underlie this. This chain joins TRBV5-1 and TRBJ1-1; the match to TRBD1 covers 7 bases. The germline CDR1 and CDR2 sequences are SGHRS and YFSETQ. The CDR3 has 14 residues. The CDR3 sequence: CASSLGTVNTEAFF. The CDR3 DNA sequence: TGTGCCAGCAGCTTAGGGACAGTGAACACTGAAGCTTTCTTT.

In nucleotides, the CDR3 is TGCGCCAGCAGCTTGGCAGGGGGAGGAACCTCTGGAAACACCATATATTTT. This gives the protein CASSLAGGGTSGNTIYF. V gene TRBV5-1 combines with J gene TRBJ1-3; TRBD1 aligns across 7 bases. The trim removed 0 bases at V and 0 bases at J, leaving 6 bases unmatched. Germline CDR1 SGHRS, CDR2 YFSETQ. The CDR3 is 17 residues long.

The V gene is TRBV12-3 or TRBV12-4, the J gene TRBJ2-5, with 7 nucleotides matching TRBD2. The CDR3 has 15 amino acids. V dropped 6 bases and J dropped 7; count of bases not matched to a gene: 14. Here the CDR3 DNA reads TGTGCCAGCAGGATGGGAGGGTCAGGAACTGGGACCCAGTACTTC. It codes for CASRMGGSGTGTQYF.

The chain joins TRBV2 to TRBJ2-4; D is undetermined. V shed 2 bases and J shed 13 bases, with 9 bases lying between them. From germline, CDR1 is SNHLY and CDR2 FYNNEI. The CDR3 has 11 residues. In DNA form, the CDR3 reads TGTGCCAGCAGTGAATCAGCGCTACAGTACTTC. Protein product: CASSESALQYF.

The V gene is TRBV15, the J gene TRBJ2-7; 11 bases are shared with TRBD1. The CDR3 has 16 residues. Per the germline V gene, CDR1 is LNHNV and CDR2 is YYDKDF (reference sequence). The V and J ends lost 5 bases and 2 bases, in that order; junction bases with no gene match: 8. The CDR3 here is CATSPSGGQGAYEQYF. As DNA, the CDR3 is TGTGCCACCAGCCCTTCTGGGGGACAGGGGGCCTACGAGCAGTACTTC.

This clonotype was detected many times. The J gene is TRBJ1-2, the V gene TRBV7-9, with TRBD1 as a possible D gene (6 bases). Trimming stripped 5 bases from V and 2 bases from J, with 15 bases between. The CDR3 covers 15 residues. From germline, CDR1 is SEHNR and CDR2 FQNEAQ (reference sequence). The DNA for the CDR3 is TGTGCCAGCAGCCCCTCCGGGGGCGGCAACTATGGCTACACCTTC. Its translation is CASSPSGGGNYGYTF.